This T cell receptor beta chain stems from a study of blood T cells in healthy people across ages (dated by TCRdb to the mid-2010s). At the level of the whole study: In model experiments, template switching captured roughly one uniquely barcoded TCR beta cDNA molecule for every two T cells. Using deep sequencing normalized with unique cDNA molecular identifiers, the study measured how TCR beta repertoire diversity changes with age. The donors were divided into four age groups: young (average approximately 17 years), middle-aged (about 40), aged (around 67) and long-lived (about 90). To avoid experimental bias, donors of different ages were randomly spread across the sequencing lanes. Two additional independent replicas of 1 million unique cDNA reads from the same blood draw were analyzed for two donors (one aged 18 to 30 and one aged 80 or older).

Receptor libraries were prepared by 5' RACE. Sequencing took place on an Illumina HiSeq 2500. A second PCR of roughly 7 to 11 cycles was performed with a sample-barcoded 5' primer and a J-beta primer mix. A template-switch 5' adaptor carrying 12 random nucleotides introduced a unique molecular identifier onto each TCR beta cDNA molecule. Each sample yielded at least 2.5 million CDR3-containing paired-end reads. The Mint cDNA synthesis kit, primed by a TRBC-specific oligonucleotide, was used to synthesize first-strand cDNA from all RNA. All cDNA was treated with uracil-DNA glycosylase and then went through a first 18-cycle PCR with the universal primers M1SS and BC2_uni_R. The authors processed their data as follows. Normalization of each sample was performed by random selection of 1 million high-quality reads, each carrying a distinct molecular identifier. Instead of being binned into consensus sequences, reads that shared molecular identifiers were thrown out. MiTCR, with a Q25 quality threshold and the strictest error-elimination algorithm, was used for CDR3 identification, clonotype clustering and error correction. Lower-bound total TCR beta diversity was estimated with a nonparametric unseen species model using Euler transformation. Using fastp at Q25 and MiXCR, TCRdb reprocessed the public reads and kept productive beta chains. Each record represents a unique CDR3 protein, reported with the most common genes and DNA among its rows. These V and J calls originate from TCRdb's pipeline instead of the authors' own analysis. A total of hundreds of thousands of distinct CDR3 sequences appear in this sample, 45% to 70% of them only once. Roughly 25% of the sample rests with the top ten.

Trimming removed 3 bases from V and 4 bases from J, leaving 6 bases between the germline ends. Its CDR3 holds 12 amino acids, cysteine through phenylalanine. Here the CDR3 DNA is all that survives: 36 bases in frame from base 1. The germline V gene (reference sequence) provides CDR1 SEHNR and CDR2 FQNEAQ. Broader findings and caveats from the paper: Since profiling was done on bulk unsorted PBMCs, naive and antigen-experienced compartments could not be conclusively compared. Compared with the aged group, the long-lived group had more naive CD4+ T cells, fewer expanded clones and increased TCR diversity, suggesting age selection. Because the CMV infection status of the donors was unknown, age-related changes in expanded clonotypes may potentially have been confounded. Estimates of total diversity from one million sequenced T cells were regarded as lower bounds and underestimates. Observed TCR beta diversity correlated strongly with the percentage of naive T cells measured by flow cytometry. Observed TCR beta diversity per million T cells fell roughly linearly with age, and a significant reduction was already apparent by age approximately 40.

The donors were 40 or so Caucasian individuals from Russia, aged roughly 6 to 90 years, who were systemically healthy. Around 10 milliliters of peripheral blood were drawn from each donor into EDTA-treated Vacutainer tubes. Ficoll-Paque density-gradient centrifugation was used to isolate PBMCs, with at least 6 million per sample. Total RNA was extracted from PBMCs with Trizol reagent, with at least 6 micrograms obtained per sample. The percentages of naive CD45RAhigh/CD27high T cells were determined by flow cytometry on a PBMC aliquot from every donor. For this clonotype: The antigen this receptor binds is unknown. No clone much larger than this one lies a single base away; base qualities are absent.

Sequencing input: blood. The sequence links TRBV7-9 to TRBJ1-1; the D gene cannot be named for sure. The sequence was obtained from a man aged 35-49 years in good health. The nucleotides read TGTGCCAGCAGCTTGGACTTCACTGAAGCTTTCTTT. Translated, it gives CASSLDFTEAFF.